These T cell receptor beta chains were read from a single sample in a study of cytomegalovirus exposure and HLA in healthy donors. Clones were read by immunoSEQ multiplex PCR, and TCRdb kept only the in-frame ones, dropping some. The sample records approximately 160,000 clones, 75% to 85% being singletons. Sequencing input: PBMCs. The receptors derive from a girl aged 2-10 years in good health and CMV-seropositive. CDR3s include the opening cysteine and the closing phenylalanine or tryptophan. A D gene is named only where the DNA matches it firmly. The size entry is marked missing in some rows and otherwise reads once, few, many or a size class.

abundance	d_gene	v_gene	j_gene	CDR3nt	CDR3aa
.	.	TRBV28	TRBJ2-2	TGTGCCAGCAGTTTACCCAGCGGCATATTTCACACCGGGGAGCTGTTTTTT	CASSLPSGIFHTGELFF
.	TRBD2	TRBV25-1	TRBJ2-1	TGTGCCAGCACTATAGCGGGAGGATCCTACAATGAGCAGTTCTTC	CASTIAGGSYNEQFF
.	.	TRBV28	TRBJ2-5	TGTGCCAGCAGTCCCGGAGAGACCCAGTACTTC	CASSPGETQYF
.	.	TRBV27	TRBJ2-5	TGTGCCAGCCATCACCCTGGCGAGACCCAGTACTTC	CASHHPGETQYF
.	TRBD2	TRBV25-1	TRBJ2-1	TGTGCCAGCTTCCGACTAGCGGGAGTCCATGAGCAGTTCTTC	CASFRLAGVHEQFF
.	TRBD1	TRBV5-4	TRBJ1-1	TGTGCCAGCAGCCCTGGACAGGGCGAATCCGAAGCTTTCTTT	CASSPGQGESEAFF
once	.	TRBV5-1	TRBJ2-2	TGCGCCAGCAGCTTGGGTCCCCTGAACACCGGGGAGCTGTTTTTT	CASSLGPLNTGELFF
.	TRBD1	TRBV6-6	TRBJ2-7	TGTGCCAGCAGTTACTCCGGGACAGGGGGCTACGAGCAGTACTTC	CASSYSGTGGYEQYF
.	TRBD2	TRBV12-5	TRBJ2-1	TGTGCTAGTGGTTTGGGCGCCGGGAGGGAGCAGTTCTTC	CASGLGAGREQFF
.	.	TRBV30	TRBJ1-5	TGTGCCTGGGGACAGTTCAATCAGCCCCAGCATTTT	CAWGQFNQPQHF
.	TRBD2	TRBV30	TRBJ2-2	TGTGCCTGGAGTGGGGCTAGCGGGAGTTCGGAGCTGTTTTTT	CAWSGASGSSELFF
.	TRBD1	TRBV28	TRBJ2-7	TGTGCCAGCAGTTTCTCGGACAGGGTAGTAGACGAGCAGTACTTC	CASSFSDRVVDEQYF
.	.	TRBV11-2	TRBJ1-2	TGTGCCAGCAGCGCAACCACGACAGGAATATATGGCTACACCTTC	CASSATTTGIYGYTF
few	.	TRBV6-4	TRBJ2-3	TGTGCCAGCAGTGAGGGCGGGGGCACAGATACGCAGTATTTT	CASSEGGGTDTQYF
.	TRBD2	TRBV27	TRBJ2-1	TGTGCCAGCAGTTTAGACGCTAGCGGGAGGACCTATGAGCAGTTCTTC	CASSLDASGRTYEQFF
few	.	TRBV5-1	TRBJ2-5	TGCGCCAGCAGCCTATATAGCGGCCAAGAGACCCAGTACTTC	CASSLYSGQETQYF
once	.	TRBV2	TRBJ2-7	TGTGCCGTCCACCTGGGGCAGGGGAGATCCTACGAGCAGTACTTC	CAVHLGQGRSYEQYF
.	.	TRBV28	TRBJ1-5	TGTGCCAGCAGGCCATCGGGGGGGGTTAGTCAGCCCCAGCATTTT	CASRPSGGVSQPQHF
.	.	TRBV4-1	TRBJ2-7	TGCGCCAGCAGCCCCGGACAGTCACACACAGACTACGAGCAGTACTTC	CASSPGQSHTDYEQYF
.	.	TRBV30	TRBJ2-7	TGTGCCTGGAGTGTTTGGGGAGGACCCTACGAGCAGTACTTC	CAWSVWGGPYEQYF
.	TRBD2	TRBV4-1	TRBJ2-1	TGCGCCAGCAGCCGACTAGCGGGAGAAGGTAATGAGCAGTTCTTC	CASSRLAGEGNEQFF
.	TRBD2	TRBV7-6	TRBJ2-3	TGTGCCAGCAGCGACACGGCCGGACTAGCGGGGGGAATCACAGATACGCAGTATTTT	CASSDTAGLAGGITDTQYF
.	.	TRBV7-8	TRBJ2-7	TGTGCCAGCAGCCCCTGGGTCTCTAGCCCCGAGCAGTACTTC	CASSPWVSSPEQYF
.	TRBD1	TRBV6-4	TRBJ2-1	TGTGCCAGTCGTCCCGGGACAGGGGCGAGTAGTGAGCAGTTCTTC	CASRPGTGASSEQFF
.	.	TRBV4-1	TRBJ2-2	TGCGCCAGCAGCCTGACCCAGGGGCGGGTCGGGGAGCTGTTTTTT	CASSLTQGRVGELFF
.	TRBD1	TRBV30	TRBJ1-1	TGTGCCTGGAGTGTAAGGGGGCACACTGAAGCTTTCTTT	CAWSVRGHTEAFF
.	.	TRBV5-1	TRBJ2-2	TGCGCCAGCAGCCGCGGGGCGGGGACCGGGGAGCTGTTTTTT	CASSRGAGTGELFF
.	TRBD1	TRBV4-1	TRBJ2-3	TGCGCCAGCAGCCGCGGGACAGGGGGCGGGCCCACAGATACGCAGTATTTT	CASSRGTGGGPTDTQYF
.	.	TRBV6-5	TRBJ1-2	TGTGCCAGCAGCTCGAACTATGGCTACACCTTC	CASSSNYGYTF
.	.	TRBV5-1	TRBJ2-3	TGCGCCAGCAGCCCTCCGATAGAGGGAAACACAGATACGCAGTATTTT	CASSPPIEGNTDTQYF
.	TRBD2	TRBV28	TRBJ2-7	TGTGCCAGCAGTCAACTAGCGGGGGGGTACGAGCAGTACTTC	CASSQLAGGYEQYF
.	TRBD1	TRBV6-6	TRBJ2-2	TGTGCCAGCAGTTTAACAGGGGGTCGGGACACCGGGGAGCTGTTTTTT	CASSLTGGRDTGELFF
.	TRBD2	TRBV5-1	TRBJ2-7	TGCGCCAGCAGCTTGGAGTTGGAACTAGCGGTACCTTACGAGCAGTACTTC	CASSLELELAVPYEQYF
.	.	TRBV7-9	TRBJ1-4	TGTGCCAGCAGCTTGACGGGGGCTAATGAAAAACTGTTTTTT	CASSLTGANEKLFF
once	TRBD1	TRBV7-2	TRBJ2-7	TGTGCCAGCAGCTTAGCGGGTCAGGGGGTTGGCGAGCAGTACTTC	CASSLAGQGVGEQYF
.	TRBD2	TRBV27	TRBJ2-5	TGTGCCAGCAGTCCCGAAGTAGCGGGAGTTGGAGAGACCCAGTACTTC	CASSPEVAGVGETQYF
.	.	TRBV5-6	TRBJ1-5	TGTGCCAGCAGCTCGTTGGACAGTAGCAATCAGCCCCAGCATTTT	CASSSLDSSNQPQHF
few	TRBD1	TRBV10-3	TRBJ1-2	TGTGCCATCAGGGGAAGGACAGGCCCGCCTCTTATCGGCTACACCTTC	CAIRGRTGPPLIGYTF
.	TRBD2	TRBV7-3	TRBJ2-3	TGTGCCAGCAGCCGGACTAGCGGGAGCGCAGATACGCAGTATTTT	CASSRTSGSADTQYF
.	.	TRBV4-1	TRBJ1-1	TGCGCCAGCAGCCACGGACAGAACATGAACACTGAAGCTTTCTTT	CASSHGQNMNTEAFF